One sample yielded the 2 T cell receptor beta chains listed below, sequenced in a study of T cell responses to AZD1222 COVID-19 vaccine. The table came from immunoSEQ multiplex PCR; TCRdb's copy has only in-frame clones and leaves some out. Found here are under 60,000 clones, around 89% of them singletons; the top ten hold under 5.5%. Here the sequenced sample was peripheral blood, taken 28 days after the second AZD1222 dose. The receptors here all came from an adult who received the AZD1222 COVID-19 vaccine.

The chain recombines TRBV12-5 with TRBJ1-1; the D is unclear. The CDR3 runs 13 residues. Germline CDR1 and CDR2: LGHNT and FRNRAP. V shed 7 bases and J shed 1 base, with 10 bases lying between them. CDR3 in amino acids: CASATVGNTEAFF. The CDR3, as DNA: TGTGCTAGTGCCACGGTGGGGAACACTGAAGCTTTCTTT. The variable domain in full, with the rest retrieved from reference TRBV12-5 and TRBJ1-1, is DARVTQTPRHKVTEMGQEVTMRCQPILGHNTVFWYRQTMMQGLELLAYFRNRAPLDDSGMPKDRFSAEMPDATLATLKIQPSEPRDSAVYFCASATVGNTEAFFGQGTRLTVV.

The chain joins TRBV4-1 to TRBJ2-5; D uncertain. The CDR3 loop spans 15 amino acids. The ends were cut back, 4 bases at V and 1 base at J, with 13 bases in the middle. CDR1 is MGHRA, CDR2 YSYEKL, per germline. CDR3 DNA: TGCGCCAGCAGCCCTGCGGCACGGTCCCAAGAGACCCAGTACTTC. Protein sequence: CASSPAARSQETQYF.